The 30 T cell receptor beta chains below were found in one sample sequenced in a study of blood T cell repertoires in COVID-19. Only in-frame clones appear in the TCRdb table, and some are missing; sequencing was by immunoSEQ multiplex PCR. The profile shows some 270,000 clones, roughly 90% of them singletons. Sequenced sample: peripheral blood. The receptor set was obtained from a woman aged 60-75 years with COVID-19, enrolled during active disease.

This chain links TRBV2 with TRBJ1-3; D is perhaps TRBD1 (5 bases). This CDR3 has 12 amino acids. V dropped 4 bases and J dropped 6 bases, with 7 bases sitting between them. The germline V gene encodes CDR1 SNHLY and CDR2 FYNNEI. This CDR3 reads CASSGQINTIYF. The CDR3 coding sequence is TGTGCCAGCAGTGGACAGATAAACACCATATATTTT.

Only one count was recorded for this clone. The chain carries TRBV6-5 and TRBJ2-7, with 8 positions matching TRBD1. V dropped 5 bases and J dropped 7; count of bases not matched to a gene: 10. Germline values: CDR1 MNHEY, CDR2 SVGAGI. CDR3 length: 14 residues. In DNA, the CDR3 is TGTGCCAGCAGTACCCGGACAGGGCCAGGGGAGCAGTACTTC. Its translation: CASSTRTGPGEQYF.

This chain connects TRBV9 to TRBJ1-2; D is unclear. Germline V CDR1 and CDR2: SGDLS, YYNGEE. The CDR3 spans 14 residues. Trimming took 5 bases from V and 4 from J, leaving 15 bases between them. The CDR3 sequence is CASRPSGESYGYTF. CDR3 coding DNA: TGTGCCAGCAGACCCAGCGGCGAGAGCTATGGCTACACCTTC. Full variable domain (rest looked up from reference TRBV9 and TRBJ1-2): DSGVTQTPKHLITATGQRVTLRCSPRSGDLSVYWYQQSLDQGLQFLIQYYNGEERAKGNILERFSAQQFPDLHSELNLSSLELGDSALYFCASRPSGESYGYTFGSGTRLTVV.

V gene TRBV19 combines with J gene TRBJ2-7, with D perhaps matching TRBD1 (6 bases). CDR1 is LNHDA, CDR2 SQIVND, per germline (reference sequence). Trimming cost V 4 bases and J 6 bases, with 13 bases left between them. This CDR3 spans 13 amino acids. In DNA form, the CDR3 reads TGTGCCAGTAGTAGTGGCCGACAGGTCGAGCAGTACTTC. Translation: CASSSGRQVEQYF.

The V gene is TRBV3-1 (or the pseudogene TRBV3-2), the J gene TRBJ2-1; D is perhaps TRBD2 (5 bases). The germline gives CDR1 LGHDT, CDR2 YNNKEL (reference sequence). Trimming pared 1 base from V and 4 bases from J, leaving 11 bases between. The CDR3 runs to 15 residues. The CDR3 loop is CASSQGLQTYNEQFF. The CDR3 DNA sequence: TGTGCCAGCAGCCAAGGACTACAAACTTACAATGAGCAGTTCTTC.

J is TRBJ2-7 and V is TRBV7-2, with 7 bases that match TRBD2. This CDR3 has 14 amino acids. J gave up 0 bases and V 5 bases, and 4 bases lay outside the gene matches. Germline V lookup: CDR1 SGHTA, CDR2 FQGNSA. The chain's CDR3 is CASSRGGSSYEQYF. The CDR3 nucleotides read TGTGCCAGCAGCCGCGGGGGAAGCTCCTACGAGCAGTACTTC.

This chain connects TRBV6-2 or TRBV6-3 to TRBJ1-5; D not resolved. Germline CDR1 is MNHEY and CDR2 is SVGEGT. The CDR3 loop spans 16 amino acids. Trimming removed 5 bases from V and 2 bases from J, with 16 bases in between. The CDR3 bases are TGTGCCAGCAGTGCGGGAAAGGGAATAGGCAATCAGCCCCAGCATTTT. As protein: CASSAGKGIGNQPQHF.

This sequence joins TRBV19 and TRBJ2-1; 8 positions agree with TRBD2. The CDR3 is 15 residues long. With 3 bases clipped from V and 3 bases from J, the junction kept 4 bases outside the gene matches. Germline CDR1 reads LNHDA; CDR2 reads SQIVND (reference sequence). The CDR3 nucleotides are TGTGCCAGTAGTATTGGTCTAGCGGGCTACAATGAGCAGTTCTTC. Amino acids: CASSIGLAGYNEQFF.

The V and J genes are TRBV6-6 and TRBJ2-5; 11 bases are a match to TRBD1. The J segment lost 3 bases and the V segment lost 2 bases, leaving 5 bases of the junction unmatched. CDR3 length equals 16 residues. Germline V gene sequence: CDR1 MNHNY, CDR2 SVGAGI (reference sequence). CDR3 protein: CASSYLGTGGKETQYF. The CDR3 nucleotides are TGTGCCAGCAGTTACCTAGGGACAGGGGGGAAAGAGACCCAGTACTTC.

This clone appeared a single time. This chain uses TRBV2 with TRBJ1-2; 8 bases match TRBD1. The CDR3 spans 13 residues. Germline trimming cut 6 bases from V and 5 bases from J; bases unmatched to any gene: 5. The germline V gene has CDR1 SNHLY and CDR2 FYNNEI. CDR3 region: CASSQGARYGYTF. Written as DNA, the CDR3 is TGTGCCAGCAGCCAGGGGGCGCGATATGGCTACACCTTC.

The CDR3 bases are TGTGCCAGCTCACCGGCGGGACAGCCAGGGGAGACCCAGTACTTC. Encoded protein: CASSPAGQPGETQYF. V is TRBV18 and J is TRBJ2-5; D may be TRBD1 (7 bases). The CDR3 runs 15 residues. Looked up from germline, CDR1 is KGHSH and CDR2 is LQKENI. V dropped 3 bases and J dropped 5 bases, with 16 bases sitting between them.

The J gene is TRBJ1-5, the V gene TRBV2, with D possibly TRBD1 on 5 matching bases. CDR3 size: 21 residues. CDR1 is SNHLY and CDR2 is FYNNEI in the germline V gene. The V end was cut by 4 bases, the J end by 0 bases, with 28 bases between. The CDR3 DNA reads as TGTGCCAGCAGTGCTCGGTCTGGAAACAGGCGATACAGTTATAGCAATCAGCCCCAGCATTTT. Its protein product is CASSARSGNRRYSYSNQPQHF.

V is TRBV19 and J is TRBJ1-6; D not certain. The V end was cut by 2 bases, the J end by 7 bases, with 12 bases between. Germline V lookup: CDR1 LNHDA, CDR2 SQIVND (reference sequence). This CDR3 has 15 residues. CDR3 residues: CASSITSPGNSPLHF. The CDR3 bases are TGTGCCAGTAGTATAACCTCCCCGGGGAATTCACCCCTCCACTTT.

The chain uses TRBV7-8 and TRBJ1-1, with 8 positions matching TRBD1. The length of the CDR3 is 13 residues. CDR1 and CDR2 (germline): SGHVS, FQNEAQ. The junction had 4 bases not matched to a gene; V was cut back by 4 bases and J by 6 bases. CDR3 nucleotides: TGTGCCAGCAGCTCGGAGACAGGGGCTGAAGCTTTCTTT. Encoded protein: CASSSETGAEAFF.

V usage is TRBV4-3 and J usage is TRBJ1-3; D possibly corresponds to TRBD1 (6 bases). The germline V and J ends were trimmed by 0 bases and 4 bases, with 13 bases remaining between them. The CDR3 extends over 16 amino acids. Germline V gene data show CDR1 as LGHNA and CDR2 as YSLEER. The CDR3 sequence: CASSQDGGRAGNTIYF. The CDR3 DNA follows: TGCGCCAGCAGCCAAGATGGGGGCAGGGCGGGAAACACCATATATTTT.

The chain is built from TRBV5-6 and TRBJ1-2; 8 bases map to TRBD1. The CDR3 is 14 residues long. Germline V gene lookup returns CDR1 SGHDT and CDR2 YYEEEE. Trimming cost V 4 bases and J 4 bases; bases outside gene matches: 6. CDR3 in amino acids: CASSNYDRGYGYTF. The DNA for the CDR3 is TGTGCCAGCAGCAATTACGACAGGGGCTATGGCTACACCTTC.

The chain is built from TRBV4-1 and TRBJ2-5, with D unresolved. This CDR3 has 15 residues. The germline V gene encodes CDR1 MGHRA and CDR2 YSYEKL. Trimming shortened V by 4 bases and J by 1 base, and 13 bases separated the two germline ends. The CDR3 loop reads CASSPSSRGQETQYF. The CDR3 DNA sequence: TGCGCCAGCAGCCCGTCTAGTCGCGGCCAAGAGACCCAGTACTTC.

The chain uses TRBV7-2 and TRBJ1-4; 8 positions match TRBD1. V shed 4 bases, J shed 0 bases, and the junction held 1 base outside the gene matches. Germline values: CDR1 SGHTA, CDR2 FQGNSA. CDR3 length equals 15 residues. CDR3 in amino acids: CASSWGQATNEKLFF. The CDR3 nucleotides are TGTGCCAGCAGCTGGGGACAGGCAACTAATGAAAAACTGTTTTTT.

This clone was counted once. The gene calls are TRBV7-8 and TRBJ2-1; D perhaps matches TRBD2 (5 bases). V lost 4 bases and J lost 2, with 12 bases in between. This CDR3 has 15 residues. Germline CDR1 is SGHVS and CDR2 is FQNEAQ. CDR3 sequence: CASSWTLTAYNEQFF. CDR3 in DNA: TGTGCCAGCAGCTGGACTCTCACGGCCTACAATGAGCAGTTCTTC.

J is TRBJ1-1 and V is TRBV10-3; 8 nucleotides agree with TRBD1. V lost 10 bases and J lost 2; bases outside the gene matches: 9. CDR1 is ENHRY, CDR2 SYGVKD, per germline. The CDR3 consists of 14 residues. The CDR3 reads CATSGTGGNTEAFF. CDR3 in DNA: TGTGCCACCTCGGGTACAGGGGGAAACACTGAAGCTTTCTTT.

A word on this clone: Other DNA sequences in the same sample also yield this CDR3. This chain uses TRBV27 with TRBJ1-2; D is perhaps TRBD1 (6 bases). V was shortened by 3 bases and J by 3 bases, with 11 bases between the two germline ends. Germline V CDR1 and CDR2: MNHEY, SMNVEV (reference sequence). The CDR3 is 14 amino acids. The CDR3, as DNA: TGTGCCAGCAGTTTGACCGGGACACACTATGGCTACACCTTC. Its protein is CASSLTGTHYGYTF.

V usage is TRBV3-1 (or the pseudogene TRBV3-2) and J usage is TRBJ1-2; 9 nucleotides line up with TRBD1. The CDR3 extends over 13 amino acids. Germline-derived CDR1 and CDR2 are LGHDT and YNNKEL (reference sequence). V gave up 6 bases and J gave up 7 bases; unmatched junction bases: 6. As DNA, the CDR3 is TGTGCCAGCAGTCACCAGGACAGGGGTGGCTACACCTTC. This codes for CASSHQDRGGYTF.

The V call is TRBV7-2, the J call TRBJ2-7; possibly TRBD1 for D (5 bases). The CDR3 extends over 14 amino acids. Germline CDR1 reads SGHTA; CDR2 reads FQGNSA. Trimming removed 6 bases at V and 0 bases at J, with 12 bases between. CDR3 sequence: CASSFTQASYEQYF. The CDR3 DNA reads TGTGCCAGCAGTTTTACACAGGCCTCCTACGAGCAGTACTTC. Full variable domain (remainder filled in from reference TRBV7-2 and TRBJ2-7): GAGVSQSPSNKVTEKGKDVELRCDPISGHTALYWYRQSLGQGLEFLIYFQGNSAPDKSGLPSDRFSAERTGGSVSTLTIQRTQQEDSAVYLCASSFTQASYEQYFGPGTRLTVT.

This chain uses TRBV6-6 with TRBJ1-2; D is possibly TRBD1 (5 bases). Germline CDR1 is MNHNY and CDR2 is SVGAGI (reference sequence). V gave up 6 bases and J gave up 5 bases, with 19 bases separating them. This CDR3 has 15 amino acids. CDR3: CASSFDRGTFYGYTF. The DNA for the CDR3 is TGTGCCAGCAGCTTCGACAGAGGGACTTTTTATGGCTACACCTTC.

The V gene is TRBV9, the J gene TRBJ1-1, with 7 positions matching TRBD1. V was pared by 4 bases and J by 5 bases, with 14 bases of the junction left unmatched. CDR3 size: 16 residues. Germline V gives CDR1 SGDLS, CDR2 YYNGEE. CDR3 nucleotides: TGTGCCAGCAGCCTAACAGGGACAGCGAGGGAGACTGAAGCTTTCTTT. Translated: CASSLTGTARETEAFF. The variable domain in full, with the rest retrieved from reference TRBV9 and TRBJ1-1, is DSGVTQTPKHLITATGQRVTLRCSPRSGDLSVYWYQQSLDQGLQFLIQYYNGEERAKGNILERFSAQQFPDLHSELNLSSLELGDSALYFCASSLTGTARETEAFFGQGTRLTVV.

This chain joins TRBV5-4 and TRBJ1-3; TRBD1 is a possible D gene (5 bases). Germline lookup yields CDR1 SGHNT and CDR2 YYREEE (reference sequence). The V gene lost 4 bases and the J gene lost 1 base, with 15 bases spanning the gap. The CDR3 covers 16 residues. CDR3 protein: CASSLGGGTSGNTIYF. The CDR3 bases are TGTGCCAGCAGCCTTGGGGGGGGGACGTCTGGAAACACCATATATTTT.

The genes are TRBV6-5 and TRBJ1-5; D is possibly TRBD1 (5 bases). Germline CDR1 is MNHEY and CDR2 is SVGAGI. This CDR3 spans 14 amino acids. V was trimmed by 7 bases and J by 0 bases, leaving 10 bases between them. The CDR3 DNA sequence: TGTGCCAGCACCAGGGTCTATAGCAATCAGCCCCAGCATTTT. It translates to CASTRVYSNQPQHF.

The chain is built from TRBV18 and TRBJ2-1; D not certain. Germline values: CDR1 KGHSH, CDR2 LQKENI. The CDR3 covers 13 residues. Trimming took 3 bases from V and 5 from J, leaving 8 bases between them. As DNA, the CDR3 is TGTGCCAGCTCACCGCTGGGCAACAATGAGCAGTTCTTC. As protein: CASSPLGNNEQFF.

CDR3 loop: CASSSGSQGAAQVSPLHF. The CDR3 DNA sequence: TGTGCCAGCAGCAGTGGTAGTCAGGGGGCTGCACAGGTTTCACCCCTCCACTTT. J is TRBJ1-6 and V is TRBV21-1; TRBD1, as called in the table, went unchecked against the DNA. TRBV21-1 counts as a pseudogene. The CDR3 has 18 residues.

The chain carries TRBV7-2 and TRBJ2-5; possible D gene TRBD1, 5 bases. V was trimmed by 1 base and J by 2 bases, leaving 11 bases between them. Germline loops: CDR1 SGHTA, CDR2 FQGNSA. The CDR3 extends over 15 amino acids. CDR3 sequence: CASSLGLKGQETQYF. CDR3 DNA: TGTGCCAGCAGCTTAGGGCTTAAGGGGCAAGAGACCCAGTACTTC.